Listed below are T cell receptor beta chains from one sample, sequenced in a study of control samples from healthy donors and cancer patients. The table came from immunoSEQ multiplex PCR; TCRdb's copy has only in-frame clones and leaves some out. The sample shows around 51,000 clones, about nine tenths of them seen only once. Input material: PBMCs. The receptor set was obtained from a man between 50 and 59 years old with head and neck cancer. Each CDR3 is given with its conserved first and last residue. The D gene is left open where the match is weak. The size field is filled for only some rows; it gives once, few, many or a size class.

NA,few,TRBV19,TRBJ1-5,TGTGCCAGTAGTATAACAGGGTACTGGGATCAGCCCCAGCATTTT,CASSITGYWDQPQHF
TRBD2,NA,TRBV29-1,TRBJ2-4,TGCAGCGCTTCCCCTAGCGGGTTTACCAAAAACATTCAGTACTTC,CSASPSGFTKNIQYF
NA,NA,TRBV4-2,TRBJ2-3,TGTGCCAGCAGCCAAGAGGGGCAGAGCACAGATACGCAGTATTTT,CASSQEGQSTDTQYF
NA,NA,TRBV2,TRBJ2-2,TGTGCCAGCCTCGCTGACAGACCGAACACCGGGGAGCTGTTTTTT,CASLADRPNTGELFF
NA,NA,TRBV11-2,TRBJ2-3,TGTGCCAGCAGCCCTGCGGGATTCACAGATACGCAGTATTTT,CASSPAGFTDTQYF
TRBD2,NA,TRBV7-6,TRBJ2-5,TGTGCCAGCAGCTTAGATACTAGCGGGGTGGAGACCCAGTACTTC,CASSLDTSGVETQYF
TRBD2,NA,TRBV30,TRBJ2-1,TGTGCCTGGGACGTGGGGCTAGCGGACTACAATGAGCAGTTCTTC,CAWDVGLADYNEQFF
TRBD2,few,TRBV10-3,TRBJ2-7,TGTGCCATCAGTGGGAGACTAGCGGGGTCTTACGAGCAGTACTTC,CAISGRLAGSYEQYF
NA,NA,TRBV18,TRBJ1-2,TGTGCCAGCTCACCACCCTCTACACGAAACTATGGCTACACCTTC,CASSPPSTRNYGYTF
NA,NA,TRBV11-2,TRBJ1-2,TGTGCCAGCAGGAAACAGCGAGTGGAGCACCAAGCTAACTATGGCTACACCTTC,CASRKQRVEHQANYGYTF
TRBD1,few,TRBV27,TRBJ1-2,TGTGCCAGCAGTCTAACGGACAGGGGGGATGGCTACACCTTC,CASSLTDRGDGYTF
TRBD2,NA,TRBV28,TRBJ2-1,TGTGCCAGCAGCCGATACGGGCTTAGCGGGAGCCCGCCGGCCAACAATGAGCAGTTCTTC,CASSRYGLSGSPPANNEQFF
NA,NA,TRBV4-1,TRBJ2-2,TGCGCCAGCAGCCGGGGCGGCTGGGCAGGGTATTTCCGGGAGCTGTTTTTT,CASSRGGWAGYFRELFF
NA,NA,TRBV28,TRBJ2-4,TGTGCCAGCAGTTTCGCAGTCTTAAACATTCAGTACTTC,CASSFAVLNIQYF
NA,NA,TRBV28,TRBJ2-5,TGTGCCAGCAGTTTGTTCGGGAGATTCCAAGAGACCCAGTACTTC,CASSLFGRFQETQYF
NA,once,TRBV28,TRBJ1-5,TGTGCCAGCAGTTTACGATGGGGCAATCAGCCCCAGCATTTT,CASSLRWGNQPQHF
NA,NA,TRBV5-1,TRBJ1-2,TGCGCCAGCAGCCGCGGAGACGTGAACTATGGCTACACCTTC,CASSRGDVNYGYTF
NA,NA,TRBV27,TRBJ2-5,TGTGCCAGCTCGCGGCGGCCTCAAGAGACCCAGTACTTC,CASSRRPQETQYF
NA,once,TRBV11-2,TRBJ1-4,TGTGCCAGCAGCTTCCCTCCGCCAGGGTGGGATGAAAAACAGTTTTTT,CASSFPPPGWDEKQFF
NA,NA,TRBV9,TRBJ2-5,TGTGCCAGCAGCCCAATCGGGGCGGAGACCCAGTACTTC,CASSPIGAETQYF
TRBD2,NA,TRBV27,TRBJ2-3,TGTGCCAGCAGTTTATCGGAAACTAGCGGGGTGGGGGGCACAGATACGCAGTATTTT,CASSLSETSGVGGTDTQYF
NA,NA,TRBV7-3,TRBJ2-3,TGTGCCAGCACCTCGCGGATCCCGCGGGGCACAGATACGCAGTATTTT,CASTSRIPRGTDTQYF
TRBD2,NA,TRBV28,TRBJ2-7,TGTGCCAGCAGTTCTGACGGGAGGGGATCGGGGGAGCAGTACTTC,CASSSDGRGSGEQYF
NA,few,TRBV2,TRBJ2-5,TGTGCCATAACCTGGACAGAAGTGGCCCAGTACTTC,CAITWTEVAQYF